One and the same sample provided the 9 T cell receptor beta chains below, sequenced in a study of blood T cell repertoires in COVID-19. Measured with immunoSEQ multiplex PCR; TCRdb has only the in-frame clones, and not every one. The table includes some 80,000 clones, 65% to 85% detected once. Source material: peripheral blood. The receptors derive from a man aged 45-60 years with acute or convalescent COVID-19.

The chain joins TRBV12-5 to TRBJ1-6; the match to TRBD1 covers 8 bases. V trimming: 1 base; J trimming: 10 bases; junction bases outside the gene matches: 9. The CDR3 is made up of 16 amino acids. CDR1 LGHNT and CDR2 FRNRAP come from the germline V gene. CDR3 bases: TGTGCTAGTGGTTTGGCCCCGGGACAGGACTACTCACCCCTCCACTTT. This codes for CASGLAPGQDYSPLHF.

The rearrangement joins TRBV27 to TRBJ1-2; 7 nucleotides align to TRBD1. V trimming: 5 bases; J trimming: 4 bases; junction bases outside the gene matches: 4. The CDR3 extends over 13 amino acids. Germline assignment: CDR1 MNHEY and CDR2 SMNVEV (reference sequence). The CDR3 loop is CASSQRTGYGYTF. Written as DNA, the CDR3 is TGTGCCAGCAGTCAACGGACAGGCTATGGCTACACCTTC.

The chain carries TRBV21-1 and TRBJ2-7; the table gives TRBD2 as D, unverified against the DNA. TRBV21-1 constitutes a pseudogene. This CDR3 is 14 amino acids long. CDR3 nucleotides: TGTGCCAGCAGCGCGGGGGGGCCCAACTACGAGCAGTACTTC. This codes for CASSAGGPNYEQYF.

The genes are TRBV28 and TRBJ1-2; D may be TRBD1 (5 bases). This CDR3 spans 15 amino acids. V lost 1 base to trimming and J lost 4 bases, with 13 bases between them. Germline CDR1 reads MDHEN; CDR2 reads SYDVKM. The CDR3 DNA is TGTGCCAGCAGTTTATTGTCGGGGGATGGCTATGGCTACACCTTC. Translated: CASSLLSGDGYGYTF.

The rearrangement joins TRBV29-1 to TRBJ1-1; D remains unclear. Trimming took 5 bases from V and 0 from J, leaving 7 bases between them. CDR1 is SQVTM, CDR2 ANQGSEA, per germline. The CDR3 is 12 residues long. The CDR3 loop is CSVLHMNTEAFF. CDR3 nucleotides: TGCAGCGTTCTCCACATGAACACTGAAGCTTTCTTT.

Notes on this clone: Other DNA variants within this sample encode the same CDR3. V gene TRBV16 combines with J gene TRBJ2-7; 9 positions agree with TRBD1. Germline CDR1 reads KGHSY; CDR2 reads FQNENV. This CDR3 comprises 13 residues. J was trimmed by 2 bases and V by 5 bases; bases with no gene match: 1. The CDR3, as DNA: TGTGCCAGCAGCTGGGACAGGGCCTACGAGCAGTACTTC. Translated: CASSWDRAYEQYF.

The V call is TRBV29-1, the J call TRBJ2-7, with D uncertain. Looked up from germline, CDR1 is SQVTM and CDR2 is ANQGSEA. The V gene lost 4 bases and the J gene lost 0 bases, with 16 bases spanning the gap. CDR3 length: 15 amino acids. The CDR3, as DNA: TGCAGCGTTGGAGACGGTTTGGAGAGCTCCTACGAGCAGTACTTC. Translating gives CSVGDGLESSYEQYF.

Only one count was recorded for this clone. The rearrangement uses TRBV18 and TRBJ2-1; D may be TRBD2 (5 bases). Trimming took off 2 bases at V and 5 bases at J, with 7 bases between the two ends. This CDR3 region has 13 residues. Germline V gives CDR1 KGHSH, CDR2 LQKENI. CDR3 in DNA: TGTGCCAGCTCACCAGGACTCAACAATGAGCAGTTCTTC. Its translation: CASSPGLNNEQFF.

In its sample, this clone was seen a few times. The chain has TRBV2 and TRBJ1-2; 7 positions match TRBD1. The germline V gene has CDR1 SNHLY and CDR2 FYNNEI. The CDR3 consists of 15 residues. V was pared by 4 bases and J by 3 bases, with 8 bases of the junction left unmatched. CDR3 coding DNA: TGTGCCAGCAGTGCGAGAACAGGGGCCCACTATGGCTACACCTTC. This codes for CASSARTGAHYGYTF.